This TCR beta chain appears in the sequencing data of a study of beta chain features in type 1 diabetes. Every isolated RNA sample was fully reverse transcribed, so sequencing captured expressed TCRB transcripts. TCRdb's copy holds only in-frame clones and misses some; the assay was immunoSEQ multiplex PCR. This table has 970,000 or so clones, under 20% appearing once. Germline assignment: CDR1 MGHRA and CDR2 YSYEKL. The length of the CDR3 is 14 residues. V trimming: 2 bases; J trimming: 4 bases; junction bases outside the gene matches: 3. Sequencing used naive CD4+ T cells from blood. This TCR derives from a woman under 30 in good health. The V gene is TRBV4-1, the J gene TRBJ1-1; TRBD1 aligns across 8 bases. CDR3 in DNA: TGCGCCAGCAGCCAATTACAGGGGGTCACTGAAGCTTTCTTT. Translating it yields CASSQLQGVTEAFF.